Shown below are 20 T cell receptor beta chains from a single sample sequenced in a study of CD8+ T cells in alopecia areata. Once RNA had been extracted, it was reverse transcribed into cDNA to act as the sequencing template. Clones were sequenced by immunoSEQ multiplex PCR, and TCRdb holds only the in-frame ones, with some missing. The table has 110,000 or so clones, 55% to 70% seen once. Sequencing input: CD4+ T cells sorted from blood. The receptors here all came from a human donor in good health.

This clone was seen more than once but under ten times. The V and J genes are TRBV11-2 and TRBJ2-3, with 7 positions matching TRBD1. The V and J ends lost 5 bases and 2 bases, in that order; junction bases with no gene match: 4. There are 14 residues in the CDR3. Germline V gives CDR1 SGHAT, CDR2 FQNNGV. This chain's CDR3 is CASSPQGPTDTQYF. The CDR3 DNA is TGTGCCAGCAGCCCACAGGGGCCCACAGATACGCAGTATTTT.

The CDR3 region has the DNA TGTGCCAGCAGCGTAGGCCAGGGTAATGAGCAGTTCTTC. Its translation is CASSVGQGNEQFF. The genes are TRBV9 and TRBJ2-1; a possible D gene is TRBD1 (5 bases). CDR1 SGDLS and CDR2 YYNGEE come from the germline V gene. The CDR3 contains 13 residues. V gave up 0 bases and J gave up 7 bases, with 8 bases separating them.

The rearrangement uses TRBV4-2 and TRBJ2-3, with 9 bases fitting TRBD1. The junction had 12 bases not matched to a gene; V was cut back by 0 bases and J by 8 bases. Germline values: CDR1 LGHNA, CDR2 YNFKEQ. The CDR3 loop spans 17 amino acids. The CDR3 sequence: CASSQDLRRDRVSTQYF. The DNA of the CDR3 is TGTGCCAGCAGCCAAGACCTTCGCCGGGACAGGGTGTCTACGCAGTATTTT.

This chain joins TRBV2 and TRBJ1-2, with a possible D match to TRBD1 (5 bases). CDR3 length equals 14 residues. Trimming stripped 4 bases from V and 2 bases from J, with 11 bases between. CDR1 is SNHLY, CDR2 FYNNEI, per germline. CDR3 nucleotides: TGTGCCAGCAGTGGGGGCAGGGCGAACTATGGCTACACCTTC. Its protein product is CASSGGRANYGYTF.

The chain carries TRBV2 and TRBJ1-2; 9 positions match TRBD1. Germline V gene lookup returns CDR1 SNHLY and CDR2 FYNNEI. The V and J ends lost 6 bases and 5 bases, in that order; junction bases with no gene match: 7. CDR3 length equals 14 residues. This chain's CDR3 is CASRLLGTGYGYTF. CDR3 nucleotide sequence: TGTGCCAGCAGACTCCTTGGGACAGGGTATGGCTACACCTTC. Based on the CDR3 plus reference TRBV2 and TRBJ1-2, the full variable domain is EPEVTQTPSHQVTQMGQEVILRCVPISNHLYFYWYRQILGQKVEFLVSFYNNEISEKSEIFDDQFSVERPDGSNFTLKIRSTKLEDSAMYFCASRLLGTGYGYTFGSGTRLTVV.

This sequence joins TRBV9 and TRBJ2-3; TRBD2 matches at 7 bases. This CDR3 region has 14 residues. Germline V CDR1 and CDR2: SGDLS, YYNGEE. J gave up 6 bases and V 0 bases, and 4 bases lay outside the gene matches. The CDR3 region has the DNA TGTGCCAGCAGCGTAGGTCTAGCGGAGGATACGCAGTATTTT. It specifies CASSVGLAEDTQYF.

The chain couples TRBV2 to TRBJ1-1, with TRBD1 matching 7 bases. CDR3 size: 13 residues. Germline loops: CDR1 SNHLY, CDR2 FYNNEI. Unmatched junction bases numbered 1, after V lost 6 bases and J lost 0 bases. The CDR3 loop is CASSDRVNTEAFF. CDR3 sequence (DNA): TGTGCCAGCAGCGACAGGGTGAACACTGAAGCTTTCTTT.

This clone occurred a few times. The CDR3 DNA is TGCAGCGTTACAGGGCCTACTGGAAACACCATATATTTT. Encoded protein: CSVTGPTGNTIYF. This chain uses TRBV29-1 with TRBJ1-3; the D gene is possibly TRBD1 (6 bases). CDR1 and CDR2 (germline): SQVTM, ANQGSEA. V was shortened by 5 bases and J by 2 bases, with 10 bases between the two germline ends. CDR3 length: 13 residues.

The gene calls are TRBV7-7 and TRBJ2-5; 10 bases match TRBD1. V trimming: 5 bases; J trimming: 5 bases; junction bases outside the gene matches: 5. CDR3 length equals 14 residues. Germline V lookup: CDR1 SSHAT, CDR2 FNYEAQ (reference sequence). The CDR3 loop is CASSRDRGLETQYF. CDR3 DNA sequence: TGTGCCAGCAGCCGCGACAGGGGGCTGGAGACCCAGTACTTC.

J is TRBJ2-2 and V is TRBV25-1; 9 nucleotides agree with TRBD1. V lost 4 bases, J lost 7 bases, and 7 bases stayed unmatched. The CDR3 extends over 15 amino acids. CDR1 and CDR2 from the germline V gene are MGHDK and SYGVNS. This CDR3 is CASSAWDRENGELFF. In nucleotides, the CDR3 is TGTGCCAGCAGTGCTTGGGACAGGGAGAACGGGGAGCTGTTTTTT.

This chain links TRBV29-1 with TRBJ1-1; a weak D match, TRBD1 (5 bases). The V gene's germline CDR1 is SQVTM and CDR2 ANQGSEA. This CDR3 region has 15 residues. V was cut by 1 base and J by 3 bases, with 15 bases left in between. The chain's CDR3 is CSVEVWRTGDTEAFF. The CDR3 DNA is TGCAGCGTTGAAGTATGGAGGACGGGGGACACTGAAGCTTTCTTT.

This chain uses TRBV30 with TRBJ1-6; D remains unclear. CDR1 and CDR2 (germline): GTSNPN, SVGIG (reference sequence). This CDR3 has 16 amino acids. Trimming removed 0 bases at V and 0 bases at J, with 9 bases between. The CDR3 loop reads CAWSVRQSSYNSPLHF. The CDR3 region has the DNA TGTGCCTGGAGTGTACGGCAGAGCTCCTATAATTCACCCCTCCACTTT.

This clone occurred once. In the same sample, other DNA sequences code for this CDR3. The gene calls are TRBV5-1 and TRBJ1-1, with 11 positions matching TRBD1. The CDR3 sequence is 14 residues long. Germline CDR1 and CDR2: SGHRS and YFSETQ. The V gene end was trimmed by 4 bases and the J gene end by 3 bases; junction bases not matched to a gene: 2. In DNA, the CDR3 is TGCGCCAGCAGCCCGGGACAGGGGGACACTGAAGCTTTCTTT. Its translation: CASSPGQGDTEAFF.

A single count supports this clone. The chain couples TRBV7-3 to TRBJ2-3; maybe TRBD1 (5 bases). This CDR3 is built from 11 residues. Trimming pared 5 bases from V and 9 bases from J, leaving 9 bases between. Germline CDR1 SGHTA, CDR2 FQGTGA. The CDR3 region has the DNA TGTGCCAGCAGCGCCCAGGGCACGCAGTATTTT. Amino acids: CASSAQGTQYF.

In its sample, this clone was seen once. Germline is not matched at one junction end, which may reflect a read error. J is TRBJ2-3 and V is TRBV7-8; unclear D gene. Per germline, CDR1 SGHVS and CDR2 FQNEAQ. The CDR3 contains 14 residues. CDR3 DNA sequence: TGTGCCAGCAGCGAGACCACCTACACAGATACGCAGTGTTTT. Translated: CASSETTYTDTQCF.

This clone was counted a few times. The chain recombines TRBV6-5 with TRBJ1-1; 7 bases fit TRBD1. Trimming removed 11 bases from V and 3 bases from J; junction bases left unmatched: 15. This CDR3 contains 15 residues. Per germline, CDR1 MNHEY and CDR2 SVGAGI. CDR3 nucleotide sequence: TGTGCCGCAAAGGGGGCGGGGACCCAGGACACTGAAGCTTTCTTT. Its translation is CAAKGAGTQDTEAFF.

The sample holds a few counts of this clone. J is TRBJ2-7 and V is TRBV15; 7 bases are shared with TRBD1. This CDR3 is built from 13 residues. V lost 5 bases to trimming and J lost 8 bases; unmatched junction nucleotides: 9. Per germline, CDR1 LNHNV and CDR2 YYDKDF (reference sequence). CDR3 DNA: TGTGCCACCAGCTCCTCAGGGGGAATCAAGCAGTACTTC. This codes for CATSSSGGIKQYF. Full variable domain (rest looked up from reference TRBV15 and TRBJ2-7): DAMVIQNPRYQVTQFGKPVTLSCSQTLNHNVMYWYQQKSSQAPKLLFHYYDKDFNNEADTPDNFQSRRPNTSFCFLDIRSPGLGDTAMYLCATSSSGGIKQYFGPGTRLTVT.

This clone has a handful of counts. The CDR3: CASSSRSGGAKTQYF. Here the CDR3 DNA reads TGTGCCAGCAGCTCGCGTAGCGGGGGGGCAAAGACCCAGTACTTC. This chain links TRBV5-6 with TRBJ2-5; 11 bases match TRBD2. Germline CDR1 reads SGHDT; CDR2 reads YYEEEE. This CDR3 is 15 amino acids long. Unmatched junction bases numbered 7, after V lost 3 bases and J lost 6 bases.

This clone was counted at least ten times. This sequence joins TRBV5-6 and TRBJ2-7; 10 nucleotides line up with TRBD2. Germline loops: CDR1 SGHDT, CDR2 YYEEEE. Germline trimming cut 2 bases from V and 2 bases from J; bases unmatched to any gene: 4. This CDR3 is built from 15 residues. Here the CDR3 DNA reads TGTGCCAGCAGCTTCCTAGCGGGGGTAACCTACGAGCAGTACTTC. Protein: CASSFLAGVTYEQYF.

V and J are TRBV19 and TRBJ1-5; perhaps TRBD1 as D (5 bases). The CDR3 consists of 16 residues. Germline V gene data show CDR1 as LNHDA and CDR2 as SQIVND (reference sequence). Between the trimmed V and J ends, which lost 7 bases and 0 bases, there was a span of 16 bases. This chain's CDR3 is CASKGTARISNQPQHF. As DNA, the CDR3 is TGTGCCAGTAAGGGGACGGCAAGGATTAGCAATCAGCCCCAGCATTTT.